The following is a T cell receptor beta chain sequence with its context. Cycle 7 day 1, cycle 4 day 1, and baseline were the timepoints at which blood was sampled. This sample was included in a study of OX40 agonist ivuxolimab in advanced cancers. Turning to the study itself: Patients got intravenous ivuxolimab at 0.01 to 10 mg/kg every 2 weeks.

V was clipped by 6 bases and J by 6 bases; unmatched bases: 8. CDR1 and CDR2 from the germline V gene are SNHLY and FYNNEI. This CDR3 contains 15 residues. Measured with immunoSEQ multiplex PCR; TCRdb has only the in-frame clones, and not every one. The profile covers 69,000 or so clones, with 65% to 90% appearing a single time and more than 0.5% taken by the ten largest. The source is an adult with an advanced solid tumor such as melanoma, head and neck, liver or kidney cancer. The rearrangement uses TRBV2 and TRBJ1-5; TRBD1 aligns across 10 bases. The sample consisted of CD4+ or CD8+ T cells sorted from blood, taken in a trial of the OX40 agonist ivuxolimab. CDR3 loop: CASRRRQGAGQPQHF. The CDR3 DNA follows: TGTGCCAGCAGGAGGAGACAGGGGGCTGGTCAGCCCCAGCATTTT.